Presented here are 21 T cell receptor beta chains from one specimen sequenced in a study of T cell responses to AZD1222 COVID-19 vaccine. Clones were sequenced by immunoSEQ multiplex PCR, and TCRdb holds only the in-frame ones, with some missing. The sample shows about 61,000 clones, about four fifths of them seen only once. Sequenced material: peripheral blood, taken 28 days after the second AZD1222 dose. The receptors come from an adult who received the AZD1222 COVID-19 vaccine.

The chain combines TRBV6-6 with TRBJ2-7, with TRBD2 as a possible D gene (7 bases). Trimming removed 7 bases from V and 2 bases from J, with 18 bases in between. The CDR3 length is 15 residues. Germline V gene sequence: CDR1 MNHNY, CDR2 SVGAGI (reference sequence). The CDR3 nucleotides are TGTGCCAGCATACCGAGTTGGGAGGGGGCCTACGAGCAGTACTTC. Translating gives CASIPSWEGAYEQYF.

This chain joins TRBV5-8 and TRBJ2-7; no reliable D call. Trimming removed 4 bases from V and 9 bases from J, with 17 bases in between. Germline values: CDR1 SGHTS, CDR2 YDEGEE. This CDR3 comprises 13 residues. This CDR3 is CASSQALVKRQYF. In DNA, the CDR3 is TGTGCCAGCAGCCAAGCCCTCGTGAAGCGGCAGTACTTC.

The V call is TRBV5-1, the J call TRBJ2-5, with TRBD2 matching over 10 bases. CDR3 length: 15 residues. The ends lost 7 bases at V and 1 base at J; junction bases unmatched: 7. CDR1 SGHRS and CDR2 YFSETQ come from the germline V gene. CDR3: CASQLAGALQETQYF. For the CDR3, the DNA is TGCGCCAGCCAGCTAGCGGGAGCTCTCCAAGAGACCCAGTACTTC.

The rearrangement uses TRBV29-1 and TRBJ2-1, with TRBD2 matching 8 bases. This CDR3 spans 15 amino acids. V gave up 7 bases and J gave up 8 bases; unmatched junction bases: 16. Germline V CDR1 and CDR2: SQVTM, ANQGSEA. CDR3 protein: CSASGLAGARDEQFF. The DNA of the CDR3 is TGCAGCGCCTCGGGGCTAGCGGGCGCAAGGGATGAGCAGTTCTTC.

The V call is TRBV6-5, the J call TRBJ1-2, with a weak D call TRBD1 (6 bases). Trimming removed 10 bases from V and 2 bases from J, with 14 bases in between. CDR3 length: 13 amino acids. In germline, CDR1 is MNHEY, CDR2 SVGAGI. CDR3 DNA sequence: TGTGCCACCCACCCGGGGGGCAACTATGGCTACACCTTC. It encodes CATHPGGNYGYTF.

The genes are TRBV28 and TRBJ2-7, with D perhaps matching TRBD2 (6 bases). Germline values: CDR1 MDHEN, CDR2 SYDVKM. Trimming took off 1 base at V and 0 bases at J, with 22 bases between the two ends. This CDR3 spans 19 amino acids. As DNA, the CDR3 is TGTGCCAGCAGTTTATCCCCGACGCTCTCTAGCGCCATCTCCTACGAGCAGTACTTC. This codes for CASSLSPTLSSAISYEQYF.

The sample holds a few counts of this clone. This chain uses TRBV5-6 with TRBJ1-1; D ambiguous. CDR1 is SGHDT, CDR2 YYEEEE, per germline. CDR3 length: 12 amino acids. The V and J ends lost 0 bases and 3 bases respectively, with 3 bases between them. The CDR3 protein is CASSLVYTEAFF. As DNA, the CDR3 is TGTGCCAGCAGCTTGGTCTACACTGAAGCTTTCTTT.

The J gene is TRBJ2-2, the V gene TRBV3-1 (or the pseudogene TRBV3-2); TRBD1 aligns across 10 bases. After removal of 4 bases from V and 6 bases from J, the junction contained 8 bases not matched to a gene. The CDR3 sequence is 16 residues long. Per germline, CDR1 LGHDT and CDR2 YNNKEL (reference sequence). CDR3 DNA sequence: TGTGCCAGCAGCCCTTCCGGGACAGGGGTGTCCGGGGAGCTGTTTTTT. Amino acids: CASSPSGTGVSGELFF.

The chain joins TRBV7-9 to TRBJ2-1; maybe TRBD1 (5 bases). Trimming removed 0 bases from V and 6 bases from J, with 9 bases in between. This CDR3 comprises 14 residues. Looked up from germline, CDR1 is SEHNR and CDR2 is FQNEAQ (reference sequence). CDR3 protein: CASSLAAGSNEQFF. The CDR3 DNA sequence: TGTGCCAGCAGCTTAGCCGCAGGGTCCAATGAGCAGTTCTTC.

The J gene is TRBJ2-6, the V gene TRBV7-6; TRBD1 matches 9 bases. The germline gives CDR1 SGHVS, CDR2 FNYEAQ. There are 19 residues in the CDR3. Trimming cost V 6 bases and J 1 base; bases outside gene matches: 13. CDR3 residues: CASRSIFTGGLSGANVLTF. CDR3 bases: TGTGCCAGCAGAAGTATTTTCACAGGGGGCTTATCTGGGGCCAACGTCCTGACTTTC.

As DNA, the CDR3 is TGTGCCAGCAGCTTGGATCTAGCGGCCCACAATGAGCAGTTCTTC. The encoded protein is CASSLDLAAHNEQFF. This chain links TRBV11-2 with TRBJ2-1; the match to TRBD2 covers 7 bases. The V gene end was trimmed by 3 bases and the J gene end by 5 bases; junction bases not matched to a gene: 7. Germline CDR1 reads SGHAT; CDR2 reads FQNNGV. CDR3 length: 15 residues. The full variable domain, rest sourced from reference TRBV11-2 and TRBJ2-1, is EAGVAQSPRYKIIEKRQSVAFWCNPISGHATLYWYQQILGQGPKLLIQFQNNGVVDDSQLPKDRFSAERLKGVDSTLKIQPAKLEDSAVYLCASSLDLAAHNEQFFGPGTRLTVL.

CDR3: CASSLMGWEGETQETQYF. DNA of the CDR3: TGTGCCAGCAGTTTAATGGGGTGGGAGGGAGAGACGCAAGAGACCCAGTACTTC. The chain has TRBV28 and TRBJ2-5; 7 positions agree with TRBD2. There are 18 residues in the CDR3. Trimming at V came to 2 bases and at J to 2 bases, leaving 14 bases not matched to a gene. Germline lookup yields CDR1 MDHEN and CDR2 SYDVKM.

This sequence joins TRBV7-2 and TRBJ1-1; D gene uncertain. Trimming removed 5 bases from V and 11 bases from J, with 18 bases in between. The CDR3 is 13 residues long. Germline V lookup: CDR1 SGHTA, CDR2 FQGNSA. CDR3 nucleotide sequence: TGTGCCAGCAGCCCTGGATCCCCAGCCGCGGCTTTCTTT. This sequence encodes CASSPGSPAAAFF.

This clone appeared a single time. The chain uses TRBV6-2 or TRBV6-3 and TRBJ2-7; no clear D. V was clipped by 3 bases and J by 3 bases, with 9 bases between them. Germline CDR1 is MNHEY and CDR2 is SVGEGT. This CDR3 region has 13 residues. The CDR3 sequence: CASSYYKYYEQYF. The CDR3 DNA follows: TGTGCCAGCAGTTATTATAAATACTACGAGCAGTACTTC.

The CDR3 DNA reads TGTGCCAGCAGCCGCAAATCTAGCGGGGCGCGGAACACCGGGGAGCTGTTTTTT. Translation: CASSRKSSGARNTGELFF. The genes are TRBV4-2 and TRBJ2-2; 9 nucleotides line up with TRBD2. Germline CDR1 is LGHNA and CDR2 is YNFKEQ. Trimming removed 4 bases from V and 1 base from J; junction bases left unmatched: 10. The CDR3 consists of 18 residues.

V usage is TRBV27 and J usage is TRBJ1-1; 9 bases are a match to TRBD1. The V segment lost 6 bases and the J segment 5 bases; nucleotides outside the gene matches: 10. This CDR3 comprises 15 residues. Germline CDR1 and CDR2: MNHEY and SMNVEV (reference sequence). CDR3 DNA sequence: TGTGCCAGCAGGGAAAAACAGGGGGCTTGGACTGAAGCTTTCTTT. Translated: CASREKQGAWTEAFF.

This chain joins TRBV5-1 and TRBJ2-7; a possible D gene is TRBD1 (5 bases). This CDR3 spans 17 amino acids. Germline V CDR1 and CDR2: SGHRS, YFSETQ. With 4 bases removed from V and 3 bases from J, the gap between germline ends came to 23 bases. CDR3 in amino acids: CASSHTPVPVTGYEQYF. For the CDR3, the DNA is TGCGCCAGCAGCCATACCCCCGTCCCCGTAACAGGCTACGAGCAGTACTTC.

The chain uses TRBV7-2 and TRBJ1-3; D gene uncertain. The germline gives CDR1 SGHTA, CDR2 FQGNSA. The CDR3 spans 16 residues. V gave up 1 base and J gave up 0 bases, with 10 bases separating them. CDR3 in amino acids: CASSLGQTGSGNTIYF. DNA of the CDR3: TGTGCCAGCAGCTTAGGCCAGACCGGCTCTGGAAACACCATATATTTT.

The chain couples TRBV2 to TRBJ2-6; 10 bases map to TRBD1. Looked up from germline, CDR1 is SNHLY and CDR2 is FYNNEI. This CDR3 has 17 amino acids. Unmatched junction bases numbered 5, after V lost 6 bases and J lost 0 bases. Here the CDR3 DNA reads TGTGCCAGCAGGGCCGGGACAGGGGTCTCTGGGGCCAACGTCCTGACTTTC. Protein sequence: CASRAGTGVSGANVLTF.

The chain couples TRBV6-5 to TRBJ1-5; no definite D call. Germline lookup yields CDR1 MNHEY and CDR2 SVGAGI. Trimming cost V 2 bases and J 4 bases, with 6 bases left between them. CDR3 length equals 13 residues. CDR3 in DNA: TGTGCCAGCAGTTACACGGGTAATCAGCCCCAGCATTTT. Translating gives CASSYTGNQPQHF.

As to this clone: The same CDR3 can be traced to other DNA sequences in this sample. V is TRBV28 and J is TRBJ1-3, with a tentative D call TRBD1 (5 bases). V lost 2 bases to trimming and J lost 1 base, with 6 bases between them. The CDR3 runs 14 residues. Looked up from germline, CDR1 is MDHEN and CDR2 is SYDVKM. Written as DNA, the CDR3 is TGTGCCAGCAGTTTAGGGGGATCTGGAAACACCATATATTTT. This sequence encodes CASSLGGSGNTIYF.